The next 8 T cell receptor beta chains were all read from a single sample in a study of blood T cell repertoires in COVID-19. Clones were read by immunoSEQ multiplex PCR, and TCRdb kept only the in-frame ones, dropping some. The sample holds 190,000 or so clones, 70% to 90% seen once. The sample consisted of peripheral blood. The receptors originated from a man in his fifties or sixties with COVID-19, enrolled during active disease.

This clone was counted once. This chain joins TRBV2 and TRBJ1-5, with D tentatively TRBD1 (5 bases). The CDR3 has 17 amino acids. V was trimmed by 4 bases and J by 6 bases, leaving 22 bases between them. CDR1 and CDR2 (germline): SNHLY, FYNNEI. CDR3 DNA sequence: TGTGCCAGCAGTGGAACGGCCGCTAAGGTGGGGGGTCAGCCCCAGCATTTT. As protein: CASSGTAAKVGGQPQHF.

This chain uses TRBV6-5 with TRBJ2-5; TRBD1 matches at 9 bases. J was trimmed by 5 bases and V by 11 bases; bases with no gene match: 12. The CDR3 covers 14 residues. Germline-derived CDR1 and CDR2 are MNHEY and SVGAGI. The CDR3 DNA reads as TGTGCCTCTGGCACCGGGACAGGGTGGGAGACCCAGTACTTC. Translated: CASGTGTGWETQYF.

The V and J genes are TRBV19 and TRBJ1-1, with a weak D call TRBD1 (5 bases). This CDR3 comprises 14 residues. Germline V gene sequence: CDR1 LNHDA, CDR2 SQIVND (reference sequence). V lost 5 bases, J lost 1 base, and 11 bases lay in between. The CDR3 DNA sequence: TGTGCCAGTAGTCTCCAGGGTGAGAACACTGAAGCTTTCTTT. Encoded protein: CASSLQGENTEAFF.

This chain connects TRBV27 to TRBJ1-2, with 8 bases aligning to TRBD1. Germline CDR1 MNHEY, CDR2 SMNVEV (reference sequence). The trim removed 5 bases at V and 3 bases at J, leaving 2 bases unmatched. The CDR3 runs to 13 residues. In nucleotides, the CDR3 is TGTGCCAGCAGTGTGGACAGGGACTATGGCTACACCTTC. Residues: CASSVDRDYGYTF.

The chain has TRBV7-3 and TRBJ1-1; unclear D gene. V was trimmed by 3 bases and J by 3 bases, leaving 8 bases between them. The CDR3 is made up of 13 amino acids. The germline gives CDR1 SGHTA, CDR2 FQGTGA. This chain's CDR3 is CASSFGRDTEAFF. Written as DNA, the CDR3 is TGTGCCAGCAGCTTTGGCCGGGACACTGAAGCTTTCTTT. The full variable domain, with the rest looked up from reference TRBV7-3 and TRBJ1-1, is GAGVSQTPSNKVTEKGKYVELRCDPISGHTALYWYRQSLGQGPEFLIYFQGTGAADDSGLPNDRFFAVRPEGSVSTLKIQRTERGDSAVYLCASSFGRDTEAFFGQGTRLTVV.

This clone was detected once. The chain's CDR3 is CASTDRGGQPQHF. As DNA, the CDR3 is TGCGCCAGCACTGACAGGGGTGGGCAGCCCCAGCATTTT. The chain combines TRBV10-2 with TRBJ1-5; 8 nucleotides agree with TRBD1. V lost 7 bases to trimming and J lost 7 bases; unmatched junction nucleotides: 6. The germline CDR1 and CDR2 sequences are WSHSY and SAAADI. The CDR3 has 13 amino acids.

The J gene is TRBJ1-4, the V gene TRBV12-3 or TRBV12-4, with 8 nucleotides matching TRBD1. V gave up 6 bases and J gave up 10 bases; unmatched junction bases: 7. The CDR3 consists of 13 residues. The CDR3 here is CASSRTGFLKLFF. For the CDR3, the DNA is TGTGCCAGCAGCCGGACAGGGTTTTTAAAACTGTTTTTT.

The chain joins TRBV5-4 to TRBJ1-6, with D possibly being TRBD1 (6 bases). The CDR3 extends over 16 amino acids. Per the germline V gene, CDR1 is SGHNT and CDR2 is YYREEE (reference sequence). V lost 4 bases and J lost 7, with 18 bases in between. Here the CDR3 DNA reads TGTGCCAGCAGCCCCGACAGGACGTCTAGGAATTCACCCCTCCACTTT. Residues: CASSPDRTSRNSPLHF. Complete variable domain (other parts from reference TRBV5-4 and TRBJ1-6): ETGVTQSPTHLIKTRGQQVTLRCSSQSGHNTVSWYQQALGQGPQFIFQYYREEENGRGNFPPRFSGLQFPNYSSELNVNALELDDSALYLCASSPDRTSRNSPLHFGNGTRLTVT.